Listed below are T cell receptor beta chains from one sample, sequenced in a study of blood T cells in healthy people across ages. TCRdb called the 5' RACE reads again in MiXCR, with one record for every CDR3 protein. In the table there are hundreds of thousands of distinct CDR3 sequences, approximately 59% of which are singletons. What was sequenced was blood. Receptors originate from a man aged 55 to 69 in good health. Each CDR3 is given with its conserved first and last residue. A D gene is named only where the DNA matches it firmly. The listing skips clone size in some rows; elsewhere it reads once, few, many or a size class.

d_gene	v_gene	abundance	j_gene	CDR3nt	CDR3aa
-	TRBV9	-	TRBJ1-2	TGTGCCAGCAGCGTAGTAGGCGGAGGGTCTGGCTACACCTTC	CASSVVGGGSGYTF
-	TRBV14	-	TRBJ2-3	TGTGCCAGCAGCCAAGATATCGCAGCAAATACGCAGTATTTT	CASSQDIAANTQYF
-	TRBV7-9	-	TRBJ2-3	TGTGCCAGCAGCTCGGTCAGGACAGATACGCAGTATTTT	CASSSVRTDTQYF
-	TRBV5-1	-	TRBJ2-7	TGCGCCAGCAGCTTGGTGAGGGGGGCCAACTACGAGCAGTACTTC	CASSLVRGANYEQYF
-	TRBV7-9	-	TRBJ2-1	TGTGCCAGCAGCTTTCTTTCCGGGAGCTCCTACAATGAGCAGTTCTTC	CASSFLSGSSYNEQFF
-	TRBV5-5	-	TRBJ2-5	TGTGCCAGCACCTGGGCAGGGGAAGAGACCCAGTACTTC	CASTWAGEETQYF
-	TRBV7-2	-	TRBJ2-1	TGTGCCAGCGGCTTACCGGGCCCGTACAATGAGCAGTTCTTC	CASGLPGPYNEQFF
-	TRBV7-9	once	TRBJ1-6	TGTGCCAGCAGCCAGAAGTGGTTAAATTCACCCCTCCACTTT	CASSQKWLNSPLHF
TRBD1	TRBV20-1	-	TRBJ2-7	TGCAGTGCCCGACAGGGGGCGGGGGGCTCCTACGAGCAGTACTTC	CSARQGAGGSYEQYF
-	TRBV27	-	TRBJ2-2	TGTGCCAGCAGTTACACGGGGAGAACGGACACCGGGGAGCTGTTTTTT	CASSYTGRTDTGELFF
-	TRBV13	-	TRBJ2-3	TGTGCCAGCGGCGGTTGGGATACGCAGTATTTT	CASGGWDTQYF
-	TRBV10-1	-	TRBJ2-4	TGCGCCAGCAGTGGGGGACGGACCAGGGATTTAGGGGAGCAGTACTTC	CASSGGRTRDLGEQYF
-	TRBV7-9	-	TRBJ1-3	TGTGCCAGCAGCCCGAGAGGTCACGGGGGCTCTGGAAACACCATATATTTT	CASSPRGHGGSGNTIYF
TRBD1	TRBV27	-	TRBJ2-5	TGTGCCAGCAGGCTGGGACAGGGAAGCGAGACCCAGTACTTC	CASRLGQGSETQYF
TRBD2	TRBV5-1	-	TRBJ2-7	TGCGCCAGCAGCTGGATGGGTGGTTCTAGCGGGCGACGATGGTACTTC	CASSWMGGSSGRRWYF
TRBD1	TRBV9	-	TRBJ1-2	TGTGCCAGCAGCGTGTCAGGGGGTGACTATGGCTACACCTTC	CASSVSGGDYGYTF
-	TRBV20-1	-	TRBJ1-1	TGCAGTGCTAGGCGGGGGCGATGGAACACTGAAGCTTTCTTT	CSARRGRWNTEAFF
TRBD2	TRBV5-1	-	TRBJ2-1	TGCGCCAGCAGCTTGGCTGGTAGCGGGAAGAGCTCCTACAATGAGCAGTTCTTC	CASSLAGSGKSSYNEQFF
TRBD1	TRBV7-8	few	TRBJ2-2	TGTGCCAGCAGGAAGGACAGGGGGCTGAACACCGGGGAGCTGTTTTTT	CASRKDRGLNTGELFF
TRBD2	TRBV20-1	once	TRBJ2-5	TGCAGTGCTACTTCGGGACTAGCGGGAGTCAATGAGCAGTACTTC	CSATSGLAGVNEQYF
TRBD1	TRBV15	-	TRBJ2-2	TGTGCCACCAGTACAGGGGGCGTTGGCACCGGGGAGCTGTTTTTT	CATSTGGVGTGELFF
TRBD1	TRBV7-9	-	TRBJ2-5	TGTGCCAGCAGCTCACCACCCGCTGACAGGGGGCGAGAGACCCAGTACTTC	CASSSPPADRGRETQYF
-	TRBV27	-	TRBJ2-7	TGTGCCAGCAGTTTAAGCCCCATCGGGGGGCTCTACGAGCAGTACTTC	CASSLSPIGGLYEQYF
TRBD2	TRBV7-9	-	TRBJ2-7	TGTGCCAGCAGCTTCAGCGGGGGGCACGAGCAGTACTTC	CASSFSGGHEQYF
-	TRBV7-9	-	TRBJ2-2	TGTGCCACCAAGCAAGGGATGAACACCGGGGAGCTGTTTTTT	CATKQGMNTGELFF
TRBD2	TRBV5-1	-	TRBJ2-3	TGCGCCAGCAAGGTGGCCGGGGGGAGACCCGATACGCAGTATTTT	CASKVAGGRPDTQYF
TRBD2	TRBV10-3	few	TRBJ2-5	TGTGCCATCAGTGAGGCTAGCGGGGGTACAGAGACCCAGTACTTC	CAISEASGGTETQYF
TRBD2	TRBV6-4	many	TRBJ2-1	TGTGCCAGCAGTCCCCCTGGGAGAGCGGGGACCCTTTACAATGAGCAGTTCTTC	CASSPPGRAGTLYNEQFF
TRBD2	TRBV28	few	TRBJ2-5	TGTGCCAGCAGTCCCGCCCTAGCGGGGGGGGAGACCCAGTACTTC	CASSPALAGGETQYF
-	TRBV6-6	-	TRBJ1-1	TGTGCCAGCAACCCCGGGGTGAACACTGAAGCTTTCTTT	CASNPGVNTEAFF
-	TRBV5-1	few	TRBJ2-5	TGCGCCAGCAGATTGGCGGCAGGGTTCGAAGAGACCCAGTACTTC	CASRLAAGFEETQYF
-	TRBV15	-	TRBJ1-2	TGTGCCACCAGCAGAGATCCCCAACCCCACAGGGATGGCTACACCTTC	CATSRDPQPHRDGYTF
TRBD1	TRBV4-2	-	TRBJ2-7	TGTGCCAGCAGCCAAGGGGACAGGGTGGCCTACGAGCAGTACTTC	CASSQGDRVAYEQYF
TRBD2	TRBV11-2	few	TRBJ2-1	TGTGCCAGCAGCTTAACAGCGGGGGGAGCCTACAATGAGCAGTTCTTC	CASSLTAGGAYNEQFF
TRBD2	TRBV7-2	-	TRBJ2-1	TGTGCCAGCAGCACCGGACTAGCCAACAATGAGCAGTTCTTC	CASSTGLANNEQFF
-	TRBV3-1	-	TRBJ2-1	TGTGCCAGCAGCCCGTCTAGCAGTATCCCCTACAATGAGCAGTTCTTC	CASSPSSSIPYNEQFF
-	TRBV29-1	few	TRBJ2-1	TGCAGCGTTGAAGAGGACACAACCTACAATGAGCAGTTCTTC	CSVEEDTTYNEQFF
TRBD1	TRBV28	-	TRBJ2-7	TGTGCCAGCAGTTTAGGGACAGGAGCGATCCCCTACGAGCAGTACTTC	CASSLGTGAIPYEQYF
TRBD1	TRBV27	once	TRBJ2-3	TGTGCCAGCAGTGCCACCGGGACAGTCACAGATACGCAGTATTTT	CASSATGTVTDTQYF
TRBD1	TRBV20-1	-	TRBJ1-2	TGCAGTGCTAACACAGGGGTTGGTGGCTACACCTTC	CSANTGVGGYTF
TRBD2	TRBV3-1	-	TRBJ2-4	TGTGCCAGCAGCCAAGGCCCGGAGGCGGGACTAGCGGGGGGCGTCAACGCCAAAAACATTCAGTACTTC	CASSQGPEAGLAGGVNAKNIQYF
-	TRBV6-7	-	TRBJ2-3	TGTGCCAGCAGTTGCCAGTGGCGCGTCGGCCACAACACAGATACGCAGTATTTT	CASSCQWRVGHNTDTQYF
-	TRBV27	few	TRBJ2-5	TGTGCCAGCAGTTTATGGTCGGGCAGGGGAGAGACCCAGTACTTC	CASSLWSGRGETQYF
-	TRBV5-1	-	TRBJ2-7	TGCGCCAGCAGCTTGGCCGGGGGGCTCGTCCACGAGCAGTACTTC	CASSLAGGLVHEQYF
-	TRBV29-1	-	TRBJ1-2	TGCAGCGTTGATATGGTCGGGCGGTCTAACTATGGCTACACCTTC	CSVDMVGRSNYGYTF
TRBD2	TRBV5-1	-	TRBJ2-3	TGCGCCAGCAGCTTGGCCCCGCGAACTAGCGGGGGGTACGATACGCAGTATTTT	CASSLAPRTSGGYDTQYF
TRBD1	TRBV5-1	-	TRBJ1-5	TGCGCCAGCAGCTTGGGCCAGGGGGGTCGGCCCCAGCATTTT	CASSLGQGGRPQHF
-	TRBV18	-	TRBJ2-7	TGTGCCAGCTCAAACAGGGTAGAGCAGTACTTC	CASSNRVEQYF
TRBD1	TRBV28	-	TRBJ2-1	TGTGCCAGCAAGGTTGGGGACAGGTCCTACAATGAGCAGTTCTTC	CASKVGDRSYNEQFF
TRBD1	TRBV19	-	TRBJ2-5	TGTGCCAGTAGTACCGGGACAGTTAAAGAGACCCAGTACTTC	CASSTGTVKETQYF